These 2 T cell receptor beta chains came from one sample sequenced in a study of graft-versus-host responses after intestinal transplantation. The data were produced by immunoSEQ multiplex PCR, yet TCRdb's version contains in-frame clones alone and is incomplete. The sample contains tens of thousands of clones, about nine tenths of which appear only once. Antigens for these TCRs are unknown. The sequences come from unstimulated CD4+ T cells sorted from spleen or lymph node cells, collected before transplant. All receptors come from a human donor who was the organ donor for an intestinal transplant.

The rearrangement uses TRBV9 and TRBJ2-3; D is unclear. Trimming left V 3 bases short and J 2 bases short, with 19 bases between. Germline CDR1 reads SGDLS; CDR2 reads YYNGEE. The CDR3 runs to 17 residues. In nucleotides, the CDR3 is TGTGCCAGCAGCGCCCTGGGCGAATCCTGGTACACAGATACGCAGTATTTT. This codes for CASSALGESWYTDTQYF.

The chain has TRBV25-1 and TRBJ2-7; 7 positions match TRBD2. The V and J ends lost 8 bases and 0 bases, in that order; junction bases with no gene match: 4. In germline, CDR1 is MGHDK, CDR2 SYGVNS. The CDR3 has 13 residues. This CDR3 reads CASASGYSYEQYF. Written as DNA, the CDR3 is TGTGCCAGCGCTAGCGGTTACTCCTACGAGCAGTACTTC.